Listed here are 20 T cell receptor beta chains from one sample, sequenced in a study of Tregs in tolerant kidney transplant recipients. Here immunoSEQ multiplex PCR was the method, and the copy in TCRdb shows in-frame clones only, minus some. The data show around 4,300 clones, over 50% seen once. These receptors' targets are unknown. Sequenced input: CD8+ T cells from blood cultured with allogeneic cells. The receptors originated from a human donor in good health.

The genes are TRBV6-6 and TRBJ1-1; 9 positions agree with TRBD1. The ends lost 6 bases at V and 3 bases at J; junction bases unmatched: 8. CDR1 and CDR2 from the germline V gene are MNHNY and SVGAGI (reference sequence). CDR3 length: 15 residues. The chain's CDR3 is CASRQTGGVYTEAFF. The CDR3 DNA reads TGTGCCAGCAGACAAACAGGGGGCGTTTACACTGAAGCTTTCTTT.

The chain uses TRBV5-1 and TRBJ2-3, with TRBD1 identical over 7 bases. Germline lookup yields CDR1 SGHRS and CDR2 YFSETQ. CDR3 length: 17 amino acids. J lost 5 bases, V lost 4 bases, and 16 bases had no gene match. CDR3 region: CASSIETTGPSLDTQYF. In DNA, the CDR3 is TGCGCCAGCAGCATTGAAACGACAGGGCCCTCCTTAGATACGCAGTATTTT.

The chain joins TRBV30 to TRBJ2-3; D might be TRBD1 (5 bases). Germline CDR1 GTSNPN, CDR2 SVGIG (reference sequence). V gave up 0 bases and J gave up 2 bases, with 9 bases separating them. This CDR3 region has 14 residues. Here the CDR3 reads CAWSVPRDTDTQYF. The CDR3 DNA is TGTGCCTGGAGTGTACCCAGGGACACAGATACGCAGTATTTT.

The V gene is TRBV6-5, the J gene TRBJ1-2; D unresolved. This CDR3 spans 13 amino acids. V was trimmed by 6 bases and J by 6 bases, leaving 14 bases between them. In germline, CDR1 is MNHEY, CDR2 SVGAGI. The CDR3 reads CASSRFRRDGYTF. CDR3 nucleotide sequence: TGTGCCAGCAGCCGGTTCAGGCGGGATGGCTACACCTTC.

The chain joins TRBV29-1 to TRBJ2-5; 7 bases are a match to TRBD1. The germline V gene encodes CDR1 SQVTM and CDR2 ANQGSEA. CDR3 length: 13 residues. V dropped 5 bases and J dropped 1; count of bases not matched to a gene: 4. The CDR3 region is CSVLTGFQETQYF. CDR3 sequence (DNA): TGCAGCGTTTTGACAGGGTTCCAAGAGACCCAGTACTTC.

CDR3: CASSSWDSVQNYGYTF. The CDR3 region has the DNA TGTGCCAGCAGCTCCTGGGACAGCGTCCAAAACTATGGCTACACCTTC. This chain connects TRBV13 to TRBJ1-2; 7 positions agree with TRBD1. The CDR3 has 16 amino acids. Trimming took 4 bases from V and 2 from J; bases not matched to a gene: 10. Germline CDR1 and CDR2: PRHDT and FYEKMQ (reference sequence).

The CDR3 protein is CASSFVRGEVDEQFF. In nucleotides, the CDR3 is TGTGCCAGCAGCTTCGTTCGAGGAGAGGTCGATGAGCAGTTCTTC. The chain employs TRBV13 and TRBJ2-1; D call uncertain. Per germline, CDR1 PRHDT and CDR2 FYEKMQ (reference sequence). CDR3 size: 15 residues. V gave up 3 bases and J gave up 8 bases, with 17 bases separating them.

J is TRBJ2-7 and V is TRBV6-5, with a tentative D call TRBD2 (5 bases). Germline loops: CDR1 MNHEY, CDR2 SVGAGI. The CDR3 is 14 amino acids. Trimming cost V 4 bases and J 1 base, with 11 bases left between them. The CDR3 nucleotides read TGTGCCAGCAGTTTCGGGGTTTCGTCCTACGAGCAGTACTTC. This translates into CASSFGVSSYEQYF.

The CDR3 DNA is TGTGCCAGCAGCTTTGACCAGGGGGCCTTCGATGAGCAGTTCTTC. Amino acids: CASSFDQGAFDEQFF. The chain employs TRBV13 and TRBJ2-1; TRBD1 aligns across 8 bases. Germline V lookup: CDR1 PRHDT, CDR2 FYEKMQ (reference sequence). V was pared by 3 bases and J by 8 bases, with 9 bases of the junction left unmatched. This CDR3 has 15 residues.

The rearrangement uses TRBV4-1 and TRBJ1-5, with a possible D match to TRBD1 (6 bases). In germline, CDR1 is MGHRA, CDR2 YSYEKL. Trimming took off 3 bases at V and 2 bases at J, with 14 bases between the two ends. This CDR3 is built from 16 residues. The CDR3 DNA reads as TGCGCCAGCAGCCATCCACAGGGCCTTGGCAATCAGCCCCAGCATTTT. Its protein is CASSHPQGLGNQPQHF.

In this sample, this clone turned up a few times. The CDR3 region has the DNA TGTGCCACCAGCACAAACGTATTGACTAGCGCCTCGAACACCGGGGAGCTGTTTTTT. Encoded protein: CATSTNVLTSASNTGELFF. The chain recombines TRBV15 with TRBJ2-2, with 8 nucleotides matching TRBD2. The germline V gene encodes CDR1 LNHNV and CDR2 YYDKDF (reference sequence). The CDR3 covers 19 residues. Trimming removed 4 bases from V and 0 bases from J; junction bases left unmatched: 13.

This CDR3 reads CASSWGTEQFF. Written as DNA, the CDR3 is TGTGCCAGCAGCTGGGGCACCGAGCAGTTCTTC. This chain links TRBV11-2 with TRBJ2-1; tentative D call: TRBD1 (5 bases). Germline CDR1 SGHAT, CDR2 FQNNGV. CDR3 length: 11 amino acids. The germline V and J ends were trimmed by 4 bases and 10 bases, with 8 bases remaining between them.

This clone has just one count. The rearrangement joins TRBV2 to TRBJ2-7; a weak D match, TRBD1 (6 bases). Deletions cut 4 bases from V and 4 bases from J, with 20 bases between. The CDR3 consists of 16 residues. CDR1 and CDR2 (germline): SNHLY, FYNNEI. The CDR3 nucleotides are TGTGCCAGCAGTGCCAGGGGCAGTCTCAAGGAATACGAGCAGTACTTC. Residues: CASSARGSLKEYEQYF.

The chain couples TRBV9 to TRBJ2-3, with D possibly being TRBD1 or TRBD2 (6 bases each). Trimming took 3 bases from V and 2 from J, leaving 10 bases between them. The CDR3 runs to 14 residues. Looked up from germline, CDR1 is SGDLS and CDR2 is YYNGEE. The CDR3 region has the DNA TGTGCCAGCAGCGAGGGGGGTCACACAGATACGCAGTATTTT. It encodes CASSEGGHTDTQYF.

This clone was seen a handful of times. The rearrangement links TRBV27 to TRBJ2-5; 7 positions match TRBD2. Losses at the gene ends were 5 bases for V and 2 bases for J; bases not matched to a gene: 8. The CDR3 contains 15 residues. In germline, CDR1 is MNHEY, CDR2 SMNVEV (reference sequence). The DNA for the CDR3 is TGTGCCAGCAGTACAATAGCGGGCTTACAAGAGACCCAGTACTTC. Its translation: CASSTIAGLQETQYF.

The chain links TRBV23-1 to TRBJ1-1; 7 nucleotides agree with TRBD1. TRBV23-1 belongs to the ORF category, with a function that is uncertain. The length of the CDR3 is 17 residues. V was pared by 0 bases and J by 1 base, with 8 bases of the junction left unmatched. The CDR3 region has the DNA TGCGCCAGCAGTCAATCCATCCCGACAGGGAGGAACACTGAAGCTTTCTTT. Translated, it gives CASSQSIPTGRNTEAFF.

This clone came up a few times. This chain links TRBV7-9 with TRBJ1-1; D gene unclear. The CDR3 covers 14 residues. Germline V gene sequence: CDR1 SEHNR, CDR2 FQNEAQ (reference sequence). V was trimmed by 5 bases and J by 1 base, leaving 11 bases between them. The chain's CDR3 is CASSPPAGNTEAFF. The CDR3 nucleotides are TGTGCCAGCAGCCCTCCGGCGGGGAACACTGAAGCTTTCTTT. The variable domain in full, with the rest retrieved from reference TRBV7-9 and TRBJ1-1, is DTGVSQNPRHKITKRGQNVTFRCDPISEHNRLYWYRQTLGQGPEFLTYFQNEAQLEKSRLLSDRFSAERPKGSFSTLEIQRTEQGDSAMYLCASSPPAGNTEAFFGQGTRLTVV.

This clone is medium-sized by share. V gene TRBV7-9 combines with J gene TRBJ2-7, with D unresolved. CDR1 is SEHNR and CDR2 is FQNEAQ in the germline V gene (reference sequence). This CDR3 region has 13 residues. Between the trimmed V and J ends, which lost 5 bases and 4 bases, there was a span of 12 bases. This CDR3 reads CASSPWQDYEQYF. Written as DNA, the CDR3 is TGTGCCAGCAGCCCGTGGCAGGATTACGAGCAGTACTTC.

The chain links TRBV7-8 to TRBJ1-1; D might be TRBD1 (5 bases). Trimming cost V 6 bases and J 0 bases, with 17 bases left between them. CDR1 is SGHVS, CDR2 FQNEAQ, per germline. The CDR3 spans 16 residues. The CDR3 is CASSSTYQGMNTEAFF. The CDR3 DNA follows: TGTGCCAGCAGTTCAACTTATCAGGGTATGAACACTGAAGCTTTCTTT.

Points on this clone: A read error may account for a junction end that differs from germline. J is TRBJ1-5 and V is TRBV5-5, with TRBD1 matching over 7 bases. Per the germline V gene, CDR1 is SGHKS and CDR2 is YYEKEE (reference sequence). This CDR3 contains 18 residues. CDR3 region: CASSLSPTGRYSDQPQHF. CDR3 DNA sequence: TGTGCCAGCAGCTTATCCCCGACAGGGAGATATAGCGATCAGCCCCAGCATTTT.